The present T cell receptor beta chain was sequenced within a study of CD8 T cells in ankylosing spondylitis. In its sample, this clonotype was seen a few times. The antigen is undetermined. TCRdb reanalysed the 5' RACE reads using MiXCR and keeps one entry per CDR3 protein. The sample records around 890,000 distinct CDR3 sequences, over 9.5% being singletons. V trimming: 7 bases; J trimming: 7 bases; junction bases outside the gene matches: 21. The CDR3 consists of 18 residues. The V gene's germline CDR1 is SGHAT and CDR2 FQNNGV. General study points: A TCR beta motif made of fewer than 10 highly homologous variants seemed typical of ankylosing spondylitis blood.

The V and J genes are TRBV11-2 and TRBJ1-2; 10 nucleotides align to TRBD1. This TCR derives from a male donor with ankylosing spondylitis. Sequencing input: blood, either unsorted or a sorted T cell fraction (not recorded which). The CDR3 is CASTTLRDRGIGWSGYTF. CDR3 coding DNA: TGTGCCAGCACCACTCTTCGGGACAGGGGTATAGGGTGGAGTGGCTACACCTTC. Combining the CDR3 with reference TRBV11-2 and TRBJ1-2 gives the whole variable domain EAGVAQSPRYKIIEKRQSVAFWCNPISGHATLYWYQQILGQGPKLLIQFQNNGVVDDSQLPKDRFSAERLKGVDSTLKIQPAKLEDSAVYLCASTTLRDRGIGWSGYTFGSGTRLTVV.